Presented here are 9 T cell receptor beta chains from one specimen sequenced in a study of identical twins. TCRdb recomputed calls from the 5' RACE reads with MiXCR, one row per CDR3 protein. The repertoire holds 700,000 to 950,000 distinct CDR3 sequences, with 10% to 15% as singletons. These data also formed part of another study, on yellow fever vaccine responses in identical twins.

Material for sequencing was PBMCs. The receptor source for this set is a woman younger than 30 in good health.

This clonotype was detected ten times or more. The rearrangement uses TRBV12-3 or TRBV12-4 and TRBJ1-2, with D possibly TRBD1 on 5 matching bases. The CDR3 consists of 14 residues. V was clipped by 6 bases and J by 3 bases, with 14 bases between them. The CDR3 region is CASSPTQGYYGYTF. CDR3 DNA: TGTGCCAGCAGCCCAACGCAGGGCTACTATGGCTACACCTTC.

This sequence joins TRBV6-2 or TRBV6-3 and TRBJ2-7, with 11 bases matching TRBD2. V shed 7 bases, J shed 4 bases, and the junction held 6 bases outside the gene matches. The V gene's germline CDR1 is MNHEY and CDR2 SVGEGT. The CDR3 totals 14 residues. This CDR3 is CASNLAGGLYEQYF. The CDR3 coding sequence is TGTGCCAGCAATCTAGCGGGAGGACTTTACGAGCAGTACTTC.

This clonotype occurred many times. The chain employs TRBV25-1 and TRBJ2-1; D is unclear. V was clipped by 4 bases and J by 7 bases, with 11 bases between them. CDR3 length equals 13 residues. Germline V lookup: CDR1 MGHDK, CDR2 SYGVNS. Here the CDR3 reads CASSGIVYNEQFF. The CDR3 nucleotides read TGTGCCAGCAGTGGGATAGTCTATAATGAGCAGTTCTTC.

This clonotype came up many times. The CDR3 region is CASTRTGGSYEQYF. The CDR3 nucleotides read TGTGCCAGCACCAGGACAGGGGGGTCCTACGAGCAGTACTTC. The chain uses TRBV27 and TRBJ2-7, with TRBD1 matching over 10 bases. With 7 bases clipped from V and 1 base from J, the junction kept 4 bases outside the gene matches. The CDR3 is made up of 14 amino acids. CDR1 and CDR2 from the germline V gene are MNHEY and SMNVEV (reference sequence).

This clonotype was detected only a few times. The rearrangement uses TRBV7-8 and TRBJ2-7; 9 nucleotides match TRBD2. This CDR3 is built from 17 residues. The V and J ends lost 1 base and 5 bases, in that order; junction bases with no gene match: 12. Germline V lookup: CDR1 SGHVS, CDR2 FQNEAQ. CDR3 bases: TGTGCCAGCAGCTTAGGAGGGCTAGCGGGAAGGAGGGACGAGCAGTACTTC. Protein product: CASSLGGLAGRRDEQYF.

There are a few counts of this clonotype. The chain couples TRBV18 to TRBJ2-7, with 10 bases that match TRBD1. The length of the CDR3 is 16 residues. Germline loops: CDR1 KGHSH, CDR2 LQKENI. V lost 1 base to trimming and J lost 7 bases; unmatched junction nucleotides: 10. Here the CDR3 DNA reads TGTGCCAGCTCACCACGGAAGGGACAGGGGATGATGGAGCAGTACGTC. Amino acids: CASSPRKGQGMMEQYV.

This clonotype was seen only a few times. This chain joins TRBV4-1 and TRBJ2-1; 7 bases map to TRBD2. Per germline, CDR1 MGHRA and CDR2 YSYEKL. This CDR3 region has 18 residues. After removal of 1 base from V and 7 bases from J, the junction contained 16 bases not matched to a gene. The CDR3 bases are TGCGCCAGCAGCCAAGCCCTTAAAGCGGGGCCCAAAGGAAATGAGCAGTTCTTC. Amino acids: CASSQALKAGPKGNEQFF.

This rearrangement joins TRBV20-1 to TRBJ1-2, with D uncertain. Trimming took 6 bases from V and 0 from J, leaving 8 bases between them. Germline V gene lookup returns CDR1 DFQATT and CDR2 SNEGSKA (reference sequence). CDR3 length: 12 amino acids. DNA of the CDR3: TGCAGTGCCGCGGTGACTAACTATGGCTACACCTTC. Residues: CSAAVTNYGYTF.

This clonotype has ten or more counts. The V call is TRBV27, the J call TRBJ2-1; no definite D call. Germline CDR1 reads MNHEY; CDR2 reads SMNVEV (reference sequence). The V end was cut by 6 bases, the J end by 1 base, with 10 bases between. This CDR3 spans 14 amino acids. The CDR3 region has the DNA TGTGCCAGCAGCAAACCGGGTTCCTACAATGAGCAGTTCTTC. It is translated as CASSKPGSYNEQFF.